This T cell receptor (beta chain) was identified during a study of identical twins. Findings of the study overall: There is a chance that invariant MAIT and iNKT cells partially muddied zero-insertion analyses.

The length of the CDR3 is 13 residues. Germline V gene lookup returns CDR1 SGHTA and CDR2 FQGNSA. TCRdb independently ran MiXCR on the 5' RACE reads; one entry per CDR3 protein. Among 1.5 million to 2 million distinct CDR3 sequences listed, about 31% were seen once. In this sample, this clonotype turned up once. Its target is not known. The clonotype originates from a newborn girl in good health. The chain uses TRBV7-2 and TRBJ2-1, with D unresolved. The DNA matches TRBJ2-7 better at its end, which makes the J call doubtful. The sample comprised cord blood. CDR3 sequence (DNA): TGTGCCAGCACCCTTACCTCCTACAATGAGCAGTACTTC. Amino acid sequence: CASTLTSYNEQYF.